These 26 T cell receptor beta chains were sequenced from one sample in a study of spatial heterogeneity in lung cancer. One entry per CDR3 protein, called by TCRdb with MiXCR from the 5' RACE reads. The repertoire holds roughly 23,000 distinct CDR3 sequences, roughly 4.8% seen once, with around 5.2% in the top ten. Time point here: sample taken at primary tumor resection. Unsorted tumor, nontumor lung tissue or cryopreserved PBMC supplied the whole RNA. The sequencing used PBMCs, collected at surgery. The receptors were gathered from a male donor with early-stage non-small cell lung cancer.

This clonotype has ten or more counts. The chain uses TRBV10-3 and TRBJ2-5; 7 bases agree with TRBD1. The ends lost 2 bases at V and 3 bases at J; junction bases unmatched: 6. CDR3 length equals 15 residues. Germline V gene sequence: CDR1 ENHRY, CDR2 SYGVKD. The CDR3: CAISEAGTAKETQYF. CDR3 coding DNA: TGTGCCATCAGTGAGGCCGGGACAGCCAAAGAGACCCAGTACTTC.

By sample share, this clonotype is medium-sized (0.01 to 0.1%). The rearrangement joins TRBV5-1 to TRBJ2-4; TRBD2 is a possible D gene (6 bases). CDR1 and CDR2 from the germline V gene are SGHRS and YFSETQ. V was cut by 5 bases and J by 0 bases, with 12 bases left in between. The CDR3 length is 15 residues. CDR3 loop: CASSSGELAKNIQYF. In nucleotides, the CDR3 is TGCGCCAGCAGTTCGGGGGAGCTAGCCAAAAACATTCAGTACTTC.

This clonotype was recorded a few times. V and J are TRBV30 and TRBJ1-1; D possibly corresponds to TRBD1 (6 bases). This CDR3 spans 14 amino acids. V lost 5 bases and J lost 1, with 14 bases in between. CDR1 and CDR2 (germline): GTSNPN, SVGIG (reference sequence). In DNA, the CDR3 is TGTGCCTGGTACGTCAGGGGAGAGAACACTGAAGCTTTCTTT. The encoded protein is CAWYVRGENTEAFF.

The V call is TRBV19, the J call TRBJ2-2; 9 nucleotides agree with TRBD1. The germline gives CDR1 LNHDA, CDR2 SQIVND (reference sequence). The length of the CDR3 is 16 residues. The V segment lost 4 bases and the J segment 6 bases; nucleotides outside the gene matches: 9. The CDR3 DNA reads as TGTGCCAGTAGTAATAGGGAAAGGACAGGGGCCGGGGAGCTGTTTTTT. Encoded protein: CASSNRERTGAGELFF.

This clonotype was counted at least ten times. The V and J genes are TRBV12-3 or TRBV12-4 and TRBJ1-5; tentatively, D is TRBD1 (5 bases). CDR3 size: 14 residues. V dropped 3 bases and J dropped 4 bases, with 10 bases sitting between them. The CDR3 region is CASSLGPNNQPQHF. The CDR3 DNA follows: TGTGCCAGCAGTTTGGGACCGAATAATCAGCCCCAGCATTTT.

This clonotype has at least ten counts. V gene TRBV2 combines with J gene TRBJ1-5, with TRBD1 identical over 8 bases. From germline, CDR1 is SNHLY and CDR2 FYNNEI. The CDR3 is 15 amino acids. J was trimmed by 0 bases and V by 5 bases; bases with no gene match: 3. DNA for the CDR3: TGTGCCAGCAGTCGGGACAGGTATAGCAATCAGCCCCAGCATTTT. It encodes CASSRDRYSNQPQHF.

This clonotype occurred many times. The rearrangement joins TRBV7-3 to TRBJ2-5, with D tentatively TRBD1 or TRBD2 (5 bases each). Trimming stripped 2 bases from V and 4 bases from J, with 11 bases between. The CDR3 contains 14 residues. Germline CDR1 and CDR2: SGHTA and FQGTGA. Written as DNA, the CDR3 is TGTGCCAGCAGCTTACAGCCGGGGCGAGAGACCCAGTACTTC. Translating it yields CASSLQPGRETQYF.

This clonotype was found many times. This chain links TRBV28 with TRBJ2-3; 12 nucleotides match TRBD2. Germline CDR1 and CDR2: MDHEN and SYDVKM. With 6 bases clipped from V and 3 bases from J, the junction kept 7 bases outside the gene matches. CDR3 length: 16 amino acids. CDR3 in DNA: TGTGCCAGCAGCCCTCCCGGGACTAGCGGGACAGATACGCAGTATTTT. This gives the protein CASSPPGTSGTDTQYF.

This clonotype has a count of ten or more. The chain recombines TRBV2 with TRBJ2-2, with D unclear. Germline CDR1 and CDR2: SNHLY and FYNNEI. V was trimmed by 6 bases and J by 0 bases, leaving 14 bases between them. This CDR3 is built from 16 residues. CDR3 sequence reads: CASRNFWGSNTGELFF. As DNA, the CDR3 is TGTGCCAGCAGGAACTTTTGGGGATCGAACACCGGGGAGCTGTTTTTT.

This clonotype was recorded at least ten times. V and J are TRBV20-1 and TRBJ2-7; 9 bases align to TRBD1. The V gene's germline CDR1 is DFQATT and CDR2 SNEGSKA (reference sequence). The CDR3 consists of 14 residues. The V and J ends lost 3 bases and 7 bases, in that order; junction bases with no gene match: 10. The CDR3 reads CSASMTGGGYEQYF. For the CDR3, the DNA is TGCAGTGCTAGTATGACAGGGGGGGGTTATGAGCAGTACTTC.

V gene TRBV28 combines with J gene TRBJ2-7; 7 positions agree with TRBD2. From germline, CDR1 is MDHEN and CDR2 SYDVKM. V lost 6 bases, J lost 2 bases, and 4 bases stayed unmatched. The CDR3 consists of 13 residues. The CDR3, as DNA: TGTGCCAGCAGGGCTAGCGGAACCTACGAGCAGTACTTC. Amino acid sequence: CASRASGTYEQYF.

By frequency in the sample, this clonotype is medium-sized (0.01 to 0.1%). Here the CDR3 DNA reads TGTGCCAGCAGTTTCCCCTATCCCCCTAGCGGGTACGGGACCCAGTACTTC. Residues: CASSFPYPPSGYGTQYF. The chain recombines TRBV28 with TRBJ2-5, with 8 positions matching TRBD2. The CDR3 runs 17 residues. J gave up 7 bases and V 3 bases, and 16 bases lay outside the gene matches. The germline gives CDR1 MDHEN, CDR2 SYDVKM. Using reference TRBV28 and TRBJ2-5 for the parts outside the CDR3, the full variable domain is DVKVTQSSRYLVKRTGEKVFLECVQDMDHENMFWYRQDPGLGLRLIYFSYDVKMKEKGDIPEGYSVSREKKERFSLILESASTNQTSMYLCASSFPYPPSGYGTQYFGPGTRLLVL.

This clonotype appeared many times. The V call is TRBV7-8, the J call TRBJ2-3; no definite D call. The CDR3 is 16 amino acids. Germline V gene sequence: CDR1 SGHVS, CDR2 FQNEAQ. V was pared by 7 bases and J by 0 bases, with 17 bases between. The CDR3 sequence: CASNPFTGGSTDTQYF. The CDR3 nucleotides are TGTGCCAGCAACCCCTTCACTGGCGGCAGCACAGATACGCAGTATTTT.

This clonotype was seen at least ten times. V is TRBV21-1 and J is TRBJ1-6. TRBV21-1 is recorded as a pseudogene. The CDR3 has 19 residues. Here the CDR3 DNA reads TGTGCCAGCAGCCGGGGTTTATGGTTGTACGAAAAAATGGATTCACCCCTCCACTTT. Translation: CASSRGLWLYEKMDSPLHF.

Within the sample, this clonotype is medium-sized. This sequence joins TRBV6-1 and TRBJ2-1; 7 bases are a match to TRBD1. J gave up 5 bases and V 7 bases, and 5 bases lay outside the gene matches. The germline CDR1 and CDR2 sequences are MNHNS and SASEGT. This CDR3 comprises 13 residues. Here the CDR3 reads CASTRTGNNEQFF. The CDR3 bases are TGTGCCAGCACCAGGACAGGTAACAATGAGCAGTTCTTC.

This clonotype was observed many times. The genes are TRBV12-3 or TRBV12-4 and TRBJ2-7; 9 positions match TRBD1. The ends lost 0 bases at V and 0 bases at J; junction bases unmatched: 6. The CDR3 sequence is 17 residues long. The CDR3 sequence: CASSLARTGASSYEQYF. CDR3 sequence (DNA): TGTGCCAGCAGTTTAGCGCGGACAGGGGCGAGCTCCTACGAGCAGTACTTC.

This clonotype was recorded at least ten times. This chain joins TRBV6-2 or TRBV6-3 and TRBJ1-2; TRBD1 matches 8 bases. This CDR3 is built from 14 residues. With 6 bases clipped from V and 5 bases from J, the junction kept 8 bases outside the gene matches. CDR1 and CDR2 from the germline V gene are MNHEY and SVGEGT. The CDR3 nucleotides read TGTGCCAGCAGGCCGACAGGGGAGGTGTATGGCTACACCTTC. Translating it yields CASRPTGEVYGYTF.

This clonotype is deemed medium-sized (0.01 to 0.1%). The chain carries TRBV29-1 and TRBJ2-1; D possibly corresponds to TRBD1 (5 bases). Germline V gives CDR1 SQVTM, CDR2 ANQGSEA. Trimming shortened V by 7 bases and J by 3 bases, and 13 bases separated the two germline ends. There are 13 residues in the CDR3. The CDR3 nucleotides read TGCAGCGCCCCGACAGAGATCTACAATGAGCAGTTCTTC. Its translation: CSAPTEIYNEQFF.

This clonotype was recorded at least ten times. This rearrangement joins TRBV11-2 to TRBJ1-1, with a possible D match to TRBD1 (6 bases). V gave up 5 bases and J gave up 2 bases, with 18 bases separating them. Germline assignment: CDR1 SGHAT and CDR2 FQNNGV. CDR3 length: 16 amino acids. CDR3 nucleotides: TGTGCCAGCAGCCGGTTTAGGGGGGCAGGAAACACTGAAGCTTTCTTT. It codes for CASSRFRGAGNTEAFF.

This clonotype was counted many times. J is TRBJ2-3 and V is TRBV18; TRBD2 matches 9 bases. The CDR3 contains 15 residues. V lost 3 bases and J lost 5; bases outside the gene matches: 6. Germline V gives CDR1 KGHSH, CDR2 LQKENI. DNA for the CDR3: TGTGCCAGCTCACCTTCGCGGGGGGGAGGAGATACGCAGTATTTT. This translates into CASSPSRGGGDTQYF.

With respect to this clonotype: A much larger clone sits a single nucleotide away, making a read error possible. The chain has TRBV10-1 and TRBJ2-5; 7 bases are a match to TRBD2. CDR3 length: 14 amino acids. Germline loops: CDR1 WNHNN, CDR2 SYGVQD (reference sequence). The CDR3 sequence: CASSKSGGQETQYF. CDR3 bases: TGCGCCAGCAGTAAGTCCGGGGGGCAAGAGACCCAGTACTTC.

The chain couples TRBV20-1 to TRBJ1-5; weak D call: TRBD1 (5 bases). Trimming left V 5 bases short and J 3 bases short, with 14 bases between. The CDR3 is 14 amino acids. Germline V gives CDR1 DFQATT, CDR2 SNEGSKA (reference sequence). The CDR3 DNA is TGCAGTGCTCTCCGGGACCGCTACAATCAGCCCCAGCATTTT. Its translation: CSALRDRYNQPQHF.

This clonotype was seen at least ten times. The J gene is TRBJ1-1, the V gene TRBV18; D is ambiguous. CDR1 and CDR2 (germline): KGHSH, LQKENI. This CDR3 spans 13 amino acids. Trimming cost V 7 bases and J 1 base, with 10 bases left between them. CDR3 sequence (DNA): TGTGCCAGCTTAACCGACCAGAACACTGAAGCTTTCTTT. Translation: CASLTDQNTEAFF.

This clonotype was recorded many times. Written as DNA, the CDR3 is TGCGCCAGCAGCTTGGAACTAGCGGGAGACGAGCAGTACTTC. This gives the protein CASSLELAGDEQYF. The V and J genes are TRBV5-1 and TRBJ2-7; 11 bases fit TRBD2. The V gene's germline CDR1 is SGHRS and CDR2 YFSETQ. The CDR3 is 14 residues long. J lost 5 bases, V lost 0 bases, and 1 base had no gene match.

Notes on this clonotype: Relative to the germline gene, one junction end is altered; a read error may explain this. The V and J genes are TRBV11-3 and TRBJ2-7, with 10 bases fitting TRBD2. Per germline, CDR1 SGHNT and CDR2 YENEEA. This CDR3 contains 15 residues. CDR3 in amino acids: CVSSLDLAGDTVQYF. The CDR3, as DNA: TGTGTCAGCAGCTTAGATCTAGCGGGAGACACAGTGCAGTACTTC. The full variable domain, in which reference TRBV11-3 and TRBJ2-7 provide the parts outside the CDR3, is EAGVVQSPRYKIIEKKQPVAFWCNPISGHNTLYWYLQNLGQGPELLIRYENEEAVDDSQLPKDRFSAERLKGVDSTLKIQPAELGDSAVYLCVSSLDLAGDTVQYFGPGTRLTVT.

This clonotype was counted at least ten times. This chain's CDR3 is CASSLMNIQGAVDEQYF. As DNA, the CDR3 is TGTGCCAGCAGTTTAATGAACATACAGGGGGCCGTAGACGAGCAGTACTTC. The rearrangement joins TRBV28 to TRBJ2-7; TRBD1 aligns across 9 bases. V dropped 2 bases and J dropped 5; count of bases not matched to a gene: 13. The CDR3 extends over 17 amino acids. Germline V gene sequence: CDR1 MDHEN, CDR2 SYDVKM.